This paragraph covers one T cell receptor (beta chain) sequence. This CDR3 spans 15 amino acids. The germline CDR1 and CDR2 sequences are MNHNS and SASEGT. The sample originates from a study of CD4 and CD8 cells across lung adenocarcinoma regions. Donors had localized lung adenocarcinoma, a non-small cell lung cancer. One entry per CDR3 protein, called by TCRdb with MiXCR from the PCR reads. Of roughly 8,400 distinct CDR3 sequences in the sample, about 50% were seen once. The specimen was CD8+ T cells from the center of a lung tumor. V and J are TRBV6-1 and TRBJ2-5; 7 bases agree with TRBD2. The J call may be mistaken, given a closer DNA end match to TRBJ2-7. This sequence originates from a male donor with lung adenocarcinoma. The CD4 and CD8 labels of this study may be unreliable. The CDR3 DNA follows: TGTGCCAGCAGTGAACTCCCGGGGGGAGAGTACGAGCAGTACTTC. Translation gives CASSELPGGEYEQYF.